Below are 23 T cell receptor beta chains sequenced from a single sample in a study of CD4 T cells in relation to SARS-CoV-2 and coronaviruses. TCRdb keeps only in-frame clones here, not all; method: immunoSEQ multiplex PCR. The table lists some 65,000 clones, 75% to 90% of them singletons. The unexposed donors gave CD4+ T cells in about 2011-2019, prior to COVID-19. The sequenced sample consisted of memory CD4+ T cells from PBMCs. The receptors derive from a human donor in good health.

This chain connects TRBV2 to TRBJ1-1; D unresolved. The CDR3 is 14 residues long. V lost 1 base to trimming and J lost 6 bases, with 12 bases between them. Germline V gene data show CDR1 as SNHLY and CDR2 as FYNNEI. The CDR3 coding sequence is TGTGCCAGCAGTGAAGAAAACATCCTGCCTGAAGCTTTCTTT. Translation gives CASSEENILPEAFF.

This clone was counted a single time. The rearrangement uses TRBV5-4 and TRBJ1-1; D ambiguous. Trimming cost V 6 bases and J 1 base, with 10 bases left between them. CDR3 size: 13 residues. The germline V gene encodes CDR1 SGHNT and CDR2 YYREEE (reference sequence). The CDR3 DNA reads TGTGCCAGCACCCCCCACCCGAACACTGAAGCTTTCTTT. Translated, it gives CASTPHPNTEAFF.

This clone was counted once. The chain has TRBV2 and TRBJ1-1; 10 bases map to TRBD1. The germline V gene has CDR1 SNHLY and CDR2 FYNNEI. This CDR3 region has 12 residues. The junction had 4 bases not matched to a gene; V was cut back by 5 bases and J by 10 bases. The CDR3 nucleotides are TGTGCCAGCAGTAAGACAGGGGGCGTAGCTTTCTTT. Its protein product is CASSKTGGVAFF.

The V gene is TRBV10-3, the J gene TRBJ1-1, with 8 bases lining up with TRBD1. Germline V gene data show CDR1 as ENHRY and CDR2 as SYGVKD. This CDR3 comprises 14 residues. V lost 3 bases to trimming and J lost 1 base; unmatched junction nucleotides: 1. The chain's CDR3 is CAISEGQGNTEAFF. The DNA of the CDR3 is TGTGCCATCAGTGAAGGACAGGGGAACACTGAAGCTTTCTTT.

The genes are TRBV19 and TRBJ1-5; tentatively, D is TRBD1 (5 bases). CDR3 length: 15 residues. With 3 bases removed from V and 5 bases from J, the gap between germline ends came to 14 bases. In germline, CDR1 is LNHDA, CDR2 SQIVND (reference sequence). CDR3 in amino acids: CASSIGGTGDQPQHF. CDR3 in DNA: TGTGCCAGTAGTATTGGCGGGACGGGGGATCAGCCCCAGCATTTT.

The chain has TRBV7-2 and TRBJ1-2, with 11 bases identical to TRBD1. From germline, CDR1 is SGHTA and CDR2 FQGNSA. The junction had 2 bases not matched to a gene; V was cut back by 3 bases and J by 5 bases. This CDR3 has 14 residues. CDR3 in amino acids: CASSFGQGAYGYTF. The CDR3 DNA reads as TGTGCCAGCAGCTTTGGACAGGGGGCTTATGGCTACACCTTC.

V and J are TRBV19 and TRBJ1-4; TRBD1 aligns across 8 bases. Germline-derived CDR1 and CDR2 are LNHDA and SQIVND (reference sequence). The CDR3 length is 18 residues. Losses at the gene ends were 5 bases for V and 0 bases for J; bases not matched to a gene: 11. In DNA, the CDR3 is TGTGCCAGTAGTCGGTGGGCGGACAGGGAAACAACTAATGAAAAACTGTTTTTT. As protein: CASSRWADRETTNEKLFF.

V is TRBV5-3 and J is TRBJ1-2; possible D gene TRBD1, 6 bases. TRBV5-3 is an ORF; its function is uncertain. V was trimmed by 0 bases and J by 4 bases, leaving 16 bases between them. CDR3 length: 16 amino acids. The DNA of the CDR3 is TGTGCCAGAAGCTTGGAAGGGGGGCCAGTTCGCTATGGCTACACCTTC. Protein: CARSLEGGPVRYGYTF.

The rearrangement links TRBV29-1 to TRBJ2-7; 9 positions match TRBD2. Looked up from germline, CDR1 is SQVTM and CDR2 is ANQGSEA. Trimming took 6 bases from V and 5 from J; bases not matched to a gene: 5. CDR3 length: 12 amino acids. In DNA, the CDR3 is TGCAGCGTCGCGGGGGGGTTCCACGAGCAGTACTTC. It yields the protein CSVAGGFHEQYF.

The chain recombines TRBV5-6 with TRBJ2-2; no firm D call. The CDR3 extends over 17 amino acids. With 4 bases removed from V and 0 bases from J, the gap between germline ends came to 16 bases. The germline gives CDR1 SGHDT, CDR2 YYEEEE. CDR3 in amino acids: CASSLIGVRPNTGELFF. The CDR3 DNA is TGTGCCAGCAGCCTAATTGGAGTTAGACCGAACACCGGGGAGCTGTTTTTT. Full variable domain (outside the CDR3, taken from reference TRBV5-6 and TRBJ2-2): DAGVTQSPTHLIKTRGQQVTLRCSPKSGHDTVSWYQQALGQGPQFIFQYYEEEERQRGNFPDRFSGHQFPNYSSELNVNALLLGDSALYLCASSLIGVRPNTGELFFGEGSRLTVL.

Written as DNA, the CDR3 is TGTGCCTGGAGCCCGGGGAGCAATCAGCCCCAGCATTTT. It translates to CAWSPGSNQPQHF. The V call is TRBV30, the J call TRBJ1-5, with no clear D. The V end was cut by 3 bases, the J end by 1 base, with 7 bases between. The CDR3 totals 13 residues. CDR1 and CDR2 from the germline V gene are GTSNPN and SVGIG (reference sequence). Filled out from reference TRBV30 and TRBJ1-5, the complete variable domain reads SQTIHQWPATLVQPVGSPLSLECTVEGTSNPNLYWYRQAAGRGLQLLFYSVGIGQISSEVPQNLSASRPQDRQFILSSKKLLLSDSGFYLCAWSPGSNQPQHFGDGTRLSIL.

The chain combines TRBV5-1 with TRBJ2-7, with a possible D match to TRBD2 (6 bases). The CDR3 runs 16 residues. Trimming pared 0 bases from V and 0 bases from J, leaving 13 bases between. Germline lookup yields CDR1 SGHRS and CDR2 YFSETQ. Here the CDR3 reads CASSLAGGISSYEQYF. The CDR3 DNA follows: TGCGCCAGCAGCTTGGCCGGAGGGATAAGCTCCTACGAGCAGTACTTC.

This chain's CDR3 is CASSLLGQPSDQPQHF. The CDR3 coding sequence is TGTGCCAGCAGTTTATTGGGCCAACCCAGCGATCAGCCCCAGCATTTT. The genes are TRBV28 and TRBJ1-5; no firm D call. CDR3 length equals 16 residues. Trimming cost V 1 base and J 5 bases, with 15 bases left between them. CDR1 and CDR2 (germline): MDHEN, SYDVKM.

This chain joins TRBV7-9 and TRBJ2-5; 15 nucleotides agree with TRBD2. From germline, CDR1 is SEHNR and CDR2 FQNEAQ (reference sequence). V lost 4 bases, J lost 3 bases, and 6 bases stayed unmatched. The CDR3 totals 17 residues. As DNA, the CDR3 is TGTGCCAGCAGCTGGCGGACTAGCGGGGGGGATAAAGAGACCCAGTACTTC. Translated: CASSWRTSGGDKETQYF. The full variable domain, completed using reference TRBV7-9 and TRBJ2-5, is DTGVSQNPRHKITKRGQNVTFRCDPISEHNRLYWYRQTLGQGPEFLTYFQNEAQLEKSRLLSDRFSAERPKGSFSTLEIQRTEQGDSAMYLCASSWRTSGGDKETQYFGPGTRLLVL.

The CDR3 DNA reads TGTGCCAGCAGTGAGGGACAGGCCACTGAAGCTTTCTTT. As protein: CASSEGQATEAFF. The chain combines TRBV6-4 with TRBJ1-1, with TRBD1 matching 8 bases. CDR3 length equals 13 residues. Germline-derived CDR1 and CDR2 are MRHNA and SNTAGT. Trimming at V came to 3 bases and at J to 4 bases, leaving 1 base not matched to a gene.

The rearrangement uses TRBV5-1 and TRBJ1-1; D not resolved. CDR3 length: 13 amino acids. Germline values: CDR1 SGHRS, CDR2 YFSETQ. Trimming pared 0 bases from V and 6 bases from J, leaving 9 bases between. The chain's CDR3 is CASSLGVTAEAFF. CDR3 nucleotide sequence: TGCGCCAGCAGCTTGGGGGTCACCGCTGAAGCTTTCTTT.

Details on this clone: The DNA is omitted, as the CDR3 cannot be located on it reliably, and the CDR3 follows TCRdb's listing. The rearrangement uses TRBV7-2 and TRBJ2-1; the tabulated D call, TRBD1, remains unverified against the DNA. Ends included, the CDR3 has 15 residues. Germline assignment: CDR1 SGHTA and CDR2 FQGNSA. CDR3 protein: CASSLAASGVPEQFF.

The rearrangement joins TRBV7-2 to TRBJ2-5, with D hard to call. The ends were cut back, 5 bases at V and 5 bases at J, with 15 bases in the middle. The CDR3 has 14 amino acids. Germline V lookup: CDR1 SGHTA, CDR2 FQGNSA. In DNA form, the CDR3 reads TGTGCCAGCAGCCCCGCCCGGGTAGCTGAGACCCAGTACTTC. This translates into CASSPARVAETQYF.

The chain joins TRBV6-5 to TRBJ2-3; 13 bases agree with TRBD2. The CDR3 spans 15 residues. Germline-derived CDR1 and CDR2 are MNHEY and SVGAGI. V lost 6 bases to trimming and J lost 2 bases; unmatched junction nucleotides: 2. The CDR3 is CASRGLAGSTDTQYF. In nucleotides, the CDR3 is TGTGCCAGCAGGGGACTAGCGGGGTCCACAGATACGCAGTATTTT.

The chain carries TRBV2 and TRBJ1-2; possible D gene TRBD1, 6 bases. Germline lookup yields CDR1 SNHLY and CDR2 FYNNEI. The CDR3 runs 11 residues. With 11 bases removed from V and 12 bases from J, the gap between germline ends came to 19 bases. CDR3 sequence (DNA): TGTGCCGGATCCGGGGGGCGCCCCAACACCTTC. It specifies CAGSGGRPNTF. The variable domain in full, with the rest retrieved from reference TRBV2 and TRBJ1-2, is EPEVTQTPSHQVTQMGQEVILRCVPISNHLYFYWYRQILGQKVEFLVSFYNNEISEKSEIFDDQFSVERPDGSNFTLKIRSTKLEDSAMYFCAGSGGRPNTFGSGTRLTVV.

The genes are TRBV24-1 and TRBJ1-3, with a tentative D call TRBD1 (5 bases). Trimming pared 6 bases from V and 0 bases from J, leaving 11 bases between. The CDR3 covers 15 residues. From germline, CDR1 is KGHDR and CDR2 SFDVKD. The chain's CDR3 is CATSQGPISGNTIYF. In DNA, the CDR3 is TGTGCCACCAGTCAGGGACCGATCTCTGGAAACACCATATATTTT.

This clone has more than one count but fewer than ten. This chain joins TRBV14 and TRBJ2-2; tentatively, D is TRBD1 or TRBD2 (6 bases each). Germline V gives CDR1 SGHDN, CDR2 FVKESK. Trimming took off 0 bases at V and 4 bases at J, with 12 bases between the two ends. The CDR3 is 16 residues long. This CDR3 is CASSQDPGAGTGELFF. CDR3 nucleotide sequence: TGTGCCAGCAGCCAAGACCCGGGGGCTGGCACCGGGGAGCTGTTTTTT.

This clone has more than one count but fewer than ten. The J gene is TRBJ1-5, the V gene TRBV7-8; 8 positions agree with TRBD1. Per the germline V gene, CDR1 is SGHVS and CDR2 is FQNEAQ. The V and J ends lost 1 base and 1 base, in that order; junction bases with no gene match: 6. The CDR3 runs 17 residues. CDR3: CASSLDHRQGSNQPQHF. CDR3 sequence (DNA): TGTGCCAGCAGCTTAGATCACAGACAGGGGAGCAATCAGCCCCAGCATTTT. The full variable domain, in which reference TRBV7-8 and TRBJ1-5 provide the parts outside the CDR3, is GAGVSQSPRYKVAKRGQDVALRCDPISGHVSLFWYQQALGQGPEFLTYFQNEAQLDKSGLPSDRFFAERPEGSVSTLKIQRTQQEDSAVYLCASSLDHRQGSNQPQHFGDGTRLSIL.